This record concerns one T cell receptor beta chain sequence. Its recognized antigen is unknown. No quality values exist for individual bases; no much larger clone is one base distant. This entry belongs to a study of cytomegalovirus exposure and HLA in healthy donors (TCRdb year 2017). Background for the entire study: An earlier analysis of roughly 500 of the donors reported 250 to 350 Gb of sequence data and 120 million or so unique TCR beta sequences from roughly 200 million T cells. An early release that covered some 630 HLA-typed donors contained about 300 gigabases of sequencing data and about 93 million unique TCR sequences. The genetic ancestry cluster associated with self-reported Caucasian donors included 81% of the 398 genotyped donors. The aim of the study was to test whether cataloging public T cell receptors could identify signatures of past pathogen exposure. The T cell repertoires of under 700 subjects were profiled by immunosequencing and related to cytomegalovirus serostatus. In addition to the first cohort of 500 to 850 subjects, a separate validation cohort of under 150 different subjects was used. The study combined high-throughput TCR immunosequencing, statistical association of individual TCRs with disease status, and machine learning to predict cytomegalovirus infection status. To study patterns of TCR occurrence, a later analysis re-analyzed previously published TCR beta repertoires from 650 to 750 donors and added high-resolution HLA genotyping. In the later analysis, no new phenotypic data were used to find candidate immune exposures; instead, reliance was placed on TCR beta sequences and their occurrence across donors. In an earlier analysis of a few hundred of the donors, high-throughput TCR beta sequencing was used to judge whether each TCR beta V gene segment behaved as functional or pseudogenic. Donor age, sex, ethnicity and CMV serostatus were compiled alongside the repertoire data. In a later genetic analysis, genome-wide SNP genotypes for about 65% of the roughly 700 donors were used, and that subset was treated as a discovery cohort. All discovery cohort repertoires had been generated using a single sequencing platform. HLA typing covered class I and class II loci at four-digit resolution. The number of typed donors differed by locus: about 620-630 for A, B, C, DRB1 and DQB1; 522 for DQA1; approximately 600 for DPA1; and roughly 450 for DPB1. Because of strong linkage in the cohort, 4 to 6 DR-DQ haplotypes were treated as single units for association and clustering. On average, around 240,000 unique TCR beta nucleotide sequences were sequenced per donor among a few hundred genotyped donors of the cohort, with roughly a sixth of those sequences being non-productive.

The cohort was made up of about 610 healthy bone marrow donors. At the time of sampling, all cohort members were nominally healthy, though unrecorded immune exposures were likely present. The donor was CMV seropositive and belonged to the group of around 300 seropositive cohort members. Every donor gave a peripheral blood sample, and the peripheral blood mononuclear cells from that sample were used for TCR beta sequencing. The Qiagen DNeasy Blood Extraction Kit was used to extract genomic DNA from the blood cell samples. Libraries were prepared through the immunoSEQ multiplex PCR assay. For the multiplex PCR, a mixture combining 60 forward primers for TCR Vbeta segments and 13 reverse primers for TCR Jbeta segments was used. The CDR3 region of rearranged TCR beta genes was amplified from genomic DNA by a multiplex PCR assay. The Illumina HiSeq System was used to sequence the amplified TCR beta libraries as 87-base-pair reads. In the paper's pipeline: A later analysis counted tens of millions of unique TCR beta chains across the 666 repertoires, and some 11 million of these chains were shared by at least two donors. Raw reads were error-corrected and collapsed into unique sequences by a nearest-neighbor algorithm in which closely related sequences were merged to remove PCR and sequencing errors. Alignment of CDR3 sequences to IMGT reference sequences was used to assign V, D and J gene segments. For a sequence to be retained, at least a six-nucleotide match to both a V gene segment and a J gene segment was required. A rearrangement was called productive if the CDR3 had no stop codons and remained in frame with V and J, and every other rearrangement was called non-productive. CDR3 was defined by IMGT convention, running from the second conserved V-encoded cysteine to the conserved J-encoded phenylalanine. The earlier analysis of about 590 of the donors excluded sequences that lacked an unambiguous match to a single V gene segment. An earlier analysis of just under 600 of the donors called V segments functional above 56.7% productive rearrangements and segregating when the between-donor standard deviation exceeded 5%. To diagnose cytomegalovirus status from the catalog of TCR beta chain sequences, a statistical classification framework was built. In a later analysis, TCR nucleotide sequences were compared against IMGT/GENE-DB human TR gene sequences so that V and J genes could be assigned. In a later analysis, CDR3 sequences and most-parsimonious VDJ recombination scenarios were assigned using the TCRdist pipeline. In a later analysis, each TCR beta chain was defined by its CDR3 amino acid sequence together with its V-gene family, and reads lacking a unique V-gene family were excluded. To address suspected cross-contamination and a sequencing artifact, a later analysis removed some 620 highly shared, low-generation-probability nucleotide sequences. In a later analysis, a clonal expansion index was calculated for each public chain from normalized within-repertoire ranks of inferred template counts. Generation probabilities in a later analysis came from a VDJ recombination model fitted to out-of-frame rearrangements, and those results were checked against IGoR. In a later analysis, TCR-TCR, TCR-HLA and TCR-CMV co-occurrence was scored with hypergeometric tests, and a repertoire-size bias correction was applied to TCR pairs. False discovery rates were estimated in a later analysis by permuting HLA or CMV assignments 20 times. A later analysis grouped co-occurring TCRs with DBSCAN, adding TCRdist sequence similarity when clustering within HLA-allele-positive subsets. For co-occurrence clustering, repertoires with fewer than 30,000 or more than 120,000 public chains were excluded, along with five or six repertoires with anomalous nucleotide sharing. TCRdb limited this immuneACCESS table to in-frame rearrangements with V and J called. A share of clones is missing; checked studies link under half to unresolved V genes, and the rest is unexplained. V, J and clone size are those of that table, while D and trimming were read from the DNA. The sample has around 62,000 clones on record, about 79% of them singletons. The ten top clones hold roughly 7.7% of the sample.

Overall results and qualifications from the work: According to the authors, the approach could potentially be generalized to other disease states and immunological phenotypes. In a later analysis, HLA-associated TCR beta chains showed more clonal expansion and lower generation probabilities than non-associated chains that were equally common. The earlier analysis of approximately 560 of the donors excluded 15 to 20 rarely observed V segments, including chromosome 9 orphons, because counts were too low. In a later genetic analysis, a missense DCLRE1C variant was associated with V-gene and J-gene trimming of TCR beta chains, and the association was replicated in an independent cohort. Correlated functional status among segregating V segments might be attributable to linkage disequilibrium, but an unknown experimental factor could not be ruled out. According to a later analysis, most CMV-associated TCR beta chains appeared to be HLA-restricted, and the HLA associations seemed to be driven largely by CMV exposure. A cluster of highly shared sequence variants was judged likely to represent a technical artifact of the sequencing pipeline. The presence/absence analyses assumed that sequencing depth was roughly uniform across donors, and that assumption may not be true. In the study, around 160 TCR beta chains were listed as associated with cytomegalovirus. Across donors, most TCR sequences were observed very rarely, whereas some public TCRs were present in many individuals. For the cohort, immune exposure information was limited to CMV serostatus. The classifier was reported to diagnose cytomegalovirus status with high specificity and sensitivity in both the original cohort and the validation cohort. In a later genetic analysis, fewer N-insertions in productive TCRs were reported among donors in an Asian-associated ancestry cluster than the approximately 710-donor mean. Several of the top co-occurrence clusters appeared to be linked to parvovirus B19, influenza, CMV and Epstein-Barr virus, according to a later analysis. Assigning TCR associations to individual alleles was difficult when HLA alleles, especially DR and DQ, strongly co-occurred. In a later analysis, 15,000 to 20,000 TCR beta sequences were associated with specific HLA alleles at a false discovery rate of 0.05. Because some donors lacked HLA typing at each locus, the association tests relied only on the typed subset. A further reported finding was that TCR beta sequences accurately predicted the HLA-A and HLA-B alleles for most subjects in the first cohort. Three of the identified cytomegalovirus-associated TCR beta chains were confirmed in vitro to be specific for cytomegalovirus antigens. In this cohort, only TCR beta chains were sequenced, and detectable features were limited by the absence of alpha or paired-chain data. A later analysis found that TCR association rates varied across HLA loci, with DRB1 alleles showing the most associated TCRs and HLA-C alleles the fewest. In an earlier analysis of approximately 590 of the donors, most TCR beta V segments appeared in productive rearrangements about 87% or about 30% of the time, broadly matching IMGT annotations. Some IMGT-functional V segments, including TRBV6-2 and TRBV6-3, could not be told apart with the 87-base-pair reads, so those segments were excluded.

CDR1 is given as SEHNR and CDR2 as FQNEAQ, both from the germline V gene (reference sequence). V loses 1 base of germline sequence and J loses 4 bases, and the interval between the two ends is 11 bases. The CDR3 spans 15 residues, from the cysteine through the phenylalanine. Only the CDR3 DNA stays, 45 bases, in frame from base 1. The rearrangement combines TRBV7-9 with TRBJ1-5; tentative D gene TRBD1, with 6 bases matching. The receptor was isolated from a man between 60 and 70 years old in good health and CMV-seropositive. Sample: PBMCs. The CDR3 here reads CASSLGDIPNQPQHF. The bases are TGTGCCAGCAGCTTAGGGGACATCCCAAATCAGCCCCAGCATTTT.